This paragraph covers one T cell receptor (beta chain) sequence. Its matching antigen is unknown. Graves' hyperthyroidism showing no ophthalmopathy progression within 18 months was considered stable. The data stem from a study of T cells in Graves' hyperthyroidism and ophthalmopathy. Findings and limits, study-wide: Model output signaled ophthalmopathy a median about 6.3 months ahead of onset. Separating ophthalmopathy from stable hyperthyroidism was achieved by a 13 V-J model. Most thyroid clonotypes expanded above 0.001 appeared in blood too.

The CDR3 is 13 residues long. V was cut by 6 bases and J by 5 bases, with 14 bases left in between. CDR1 is DFQATT and CDR2 is SNEGSKA in the germline V gene (reference sequence). RNA transcripts gave rise to amplified TCR beta CDR3 regions. Using the HTBI primer set, a first-round RT-PCR was run on the TCR CDR3. TCRdb re-called the multiplex PCR reads with MiXCR, one entry per CDR3 protein. Of around 200,000 distinct CDR3 sequences in the sample, about a sixth were seen once. This clonotype was obtained from a woman aged 45-59 years with Graves' hyperthyroidism. Sample: blood. V and J are TRBV20-1 and TRBJ1-3; D might be TRBD1 (6 bases). CDR3 sequence reads: CSAEGGARNTIYF. The CDR3 DNA is TGCAGTGCCGAGGGGGGGGCGCGAAACACCATATATTTT.